One and the same sample provided the 26 T cell receptor beta chains below, sequenced in a study of T-cell reconstitution after alpha-beta-depleted transplantation in children. Unique molecular identifiers were incorporated into the prepared TCRbeta library. TCRdb fed the PCR reads into MiXCR, producing one record per CDR3 protein. The data hold about 600,000 distinct CDR3 sequences, with 20% to 25% observed a single time. The sample was PBMCs, mostly from graft donor cells, taken 360 days after TCRalphabeta/CD19-depleted stem cell transplant. The source of these receptors is a boy younger than two who had a stem cell transplant for acute myeloid leukemia, so the T cells may come from the graft donor.

At least ten counts were recorded for this clonotype. This chain links TRBV12-3 or TRBV12-4 with TRBJ2-7; 11 bases fit TRBD1. V trimming: 5 bases; J trimming: 6 bases; junction bases outside the gene matches: 6. The CDR3 is 14 amino acids. The CDR3 protein is CASSTGTGGAEQYF. The CDR3 coding sequence is TGTGCCAGCAGTACCGGGACAGGGGGTGCCGAGCAGTACTTC.

This chain connects TRBV5-1 to TRBJ2-1, with 7 positions matching TRBD1. Germline V gene sequence: CDR1 SGHRS, CDR2 YFSETQ. Trimming cost V 0 bases and J 4 bases; bases outside gene matches: 7. The CDR3 consists of 16 residues. CDR3 loop: CASSLAEGAMYNEQFF. The CDR3 nucleotides are TGCGCCAGCAGCTTGGCCGAGGGGGCCATGTACAATGAGCAGTTCTTC.

The CDR3 DNA follows: TGCAGCGTTAGGACTGTTAACACAGATACGCAGTATTTT. It codes for CSVRTVNTDTQYF. The chain combines TRBV29-1 with TRBJ2-3, with a weak D call TRBD2 (5 bases). V lost 5 bases, J lost 2 bases, and 11 bases lay in between. Germline CDR1 and CDR2: SQVTM and ANQGSEA. The CDR3 runs 13 residues.

The table lists this clonotype with many counts. The chain carries TRBV7-9 and TRBJ1-1, with no clear D. Germline values: CDR1 SEHNR, CDR2 FQNEAQ (reference sequence). V was trimmed by 1 base and J by 0 bases, leaving 9 bases between them. The CDR3 consists of 15 residues. CDR3 region: CASSLVSGMNTEAFF. The CDR3 coding sequence is TGTGCCAGCAGCTTAGTTTCAGGCATGAACACTGAAGCTTTCTTT.

This clonotype was detected a few times. V is TRBV12-3 or TRBV12-4 and J is TRBJ2-1; no firm D call. The CDR3 contains 13 residues. V lost 4 bases, J lost 10 bases, and 14 bases lay in between. The CDR3 protein is CASSSHFSSEQFF. The CDR3 bases are TGTGCCAGCAGTTCCCATTTTAGCAGCGAGCAGTTCTTC.

Ten or more counts support this clonotype. The chain has TRBV27 and TRBJ2-1; D is possibly TRBD1 (6 bases). The CDR3 extends over 17 amino acids. In germline, CDR1 is MNHEY, CDR2 SMNVEV (reference sequence). Trimming pared 7 bases from V and 4 bases from J, leaving 23 bases between. CDR3 region: CASNTLRTAKSYNEQFF. Written as DNA, the CDR3 is TGTGCCAGCAACACCCTGAGGACAGCCAAATCTTACAATGAGCAGTTCTTC.

The V gene is TRBV9, the J gene TRBJ1-2; no clear D. The V end lost 0 bases, the J end lost 1 base, and 13 bases lay between the germline ends. Germline V gene data show CDR1 as SGDLS and CDR2 as YYNGEE. The CDR3 runs to 16 residues. The CDR3 nucleotides are TGTGCCAGCAGCGTAGGATGGCCGGCGTTTAACTATGGCTACACCTTC. Translated, it gives CASSVGWPAFNYGYTF. Looking up the rest from reference TRBV9 and TRBJ1-2 gives the full variable domain: DSGVTQTPKHLITATGQRVTLRCSPRSGDLSVYWYQQSLDQGLQFLIQYYNGEERAKGNILERFSAQQFPDLHSELNLSSLELGDSALYFCASSVGWPAFNYGYTFGSGTRLTVV.

This clonotype appeared many times. The chain uses TRBV7-9 and TRBJ1-1, with D possibly TRBD1 on 5 matching bases. With 2 bases removed from V and 0 bases from J, the gap between germline ends came to 10 bases. This CDR3 is 15 amino acids long. From germline, CDR1 is SEHNR and CDR2 FQNEAQ (reference sequence). The CDR3 nucleotides are TGTGCCAGCAGCTTACAGGGCCTGATGAACACTGAAGCTTTCTTT. Translated, it gives CASSLQGLMNTEAFF. The full variable domain, completed using reference TRBV7-9 and TRBJ1-1, is DTGVSQNPRHKITKRGQNVTFRCDPISEHNRLYWYRQTLGQGPEFLTYFQNEAQLEKSRLLSDRFSAERPKGSFSTLEIQRTEQGDSAMYLCASSLQGLMNTEAFFGQGTRLTVV.

This chain joins TRBV29-1 and TRBJ2-3; unclear D gene. The V gene's germline CDR1 is SQVTM and CDR2 ANQGSEA. This CDR3 is built from 12 residues. Trimming stripped 5 bases from V and 0 bases from J, with 6 bases between. CDR3 residues: CSVTDSTDTQYF. The CDR3 coding sequence is TGCAGCGTTACGGACAGCACAGATACGCAGTATTTT.

The V and J genes are TRBV28 and TRBJ2-7; 9 bases align to TRBD1. J gave up 7 bases and V 5 bases, and 12 bases lay outside the gene matches. This CDR3 has 15 residues. Germline V lookup: CDR1 MDHEN, CDR2 SYDVKM. The CDR3 nucleotides are TGTGCCAGCAGTGTGGGTGGGACAGGGCTCTTGGAGCAGTACGTC. Its translation is CASSVGGTGLLEQYV.

This clonotype has just a few counts. This chain links TRBV5-1 with TRBJ2-5, with a tentative D call TRBD2 (6 bases). From germline, CDR1 is SGHRS and CDR2 YFSETQ. Trimming shortened V by 6 bases and J by 4 bases, and 13 bases separated the two germline ends. The CDR3 is 13 amino acids. Here the CDR3 reads CASMRGRGETQYF. CDR3 coding DNA: TGCGCCAGCATGCGGGGCCGGGGAGAGACCCAGTACTTC.

This clonotype was observed at least ten times. The J gene is TRBJ2-1, the V gene TRBV20-1; TRBD2 is a possible D gene (6 bases). The CDR3 spans 14 residues. The germline V and J ends were trimmed by 6 bases and 0 bases, with 12 bases remaining between them. Per germline, CDR1 DFQATT and CDR2 SNEGSKA (reference sequence). CDR3 amino acids: CSARLVGSYNEQFF. DNA of the CDR3: TGCAGTGCGAGACTAGTGGGCTCCTACAATGAGCAGTTCTTC.

This rearrangement joins TRBV7-2 to TRBJ2-4, with D possibly being TRBD1 (5 bases). This CDR3 contains 14 residues. V was trimmed by 0 bases and J by 9 bases, leaving 12 bases between them. Germline V gene lookup returns CDR1 SGHTA and CDR2 FQGNSA. The CDR3 nucleotides are TGTGCCAGCAGCTTAGCGGGAAGGGGCGGCATTCAGTACTTC. Translating gives CASSLAGRGGIQYF.

The chain is built from TRBV29-1 and TRBJ2-7; no clear D. CDR3 size: 14 residues. In germline, CDR1 is SQVTM, CDR2 ANQGSEA. V lost 4 bases and J 2 bases, leaving 15 bases between the germline ends. The CDR3 loop is CSVARPSRPYEQYF. CDR3 sequence (DNA): TGCAGCGTTGCCCGCCCCAGTCGGCCCTACGAGCAGTACTTC.

The sample holds a few counts of this clonotype. J is TRBJ2-7 and V is TRBV6-2 or TRBV6-3, with TRBD2 matching over 10 bases. With 4 bases clipped from V and 0 bases from J, the junction kept 18 bases outside the gene matches. The germline V gene has CDR1 MNHEY and CDR2 SVGEGT. This CDR3 spans 20 amino acids. The CDR3 reads CASSSQMGASGGRLSYEQYF. CDR3 sequence (DNA): TGTGCCAGCAGTTCCCAAATGGGGGCTAGCGGGGGCCGACTCTCCTACGAGCAGTACTTC.

This clonotype was detected only a few times. The chain has TRBV7-6 and TRBJ2-1; 8 nucleotides align to TRBD1. Germline trimming cut 2 bases from V and 8 bases from J; bases unmatched to any gene: 8. The CDR3 is 15 amino acids. The V gene's germline CDR1 is SGHVS and CDR2 FNYEAQ. CDR3 loop: CASSLSGGGYDEQFF. The CDR3, as DNA: TGTGCCAGCAGCTTATCAGGGGGCGGGTACGATGAGCAGTTCTTC.

This clonotype was seen many times. V gene TRBV4-3 combines with J gene TRBJ1-1; D perhaps matches TRBD1 (6 bases). From germline, CDR1 is LGHNA and CDR2 YSLEER. This CDR3 contains 15 residues. The ends were cut back, 1 base at V and 1 base at J, with 10 bases in the middle. CDR3 nucleotides: TGCGCCAGCAGCCAAGGAGTACAGGGGAACACTGAAGCTTTCTTT. It specifies CASSQGVQGNTEAFF.

A few counts support this clonotype. The rearrangement uses TRBV20-1 and TRBJ2-2, with 7 bases that match TRBD1. Germline loops: CDR1 DFQATT, CDR2 SNEGSKA (reference sequence). The CDR3 consists of 14 residues. V lost 3 bases, J lost 6 bases, and 7 bases stayed unmatched. The chain's CDR3 is CSARTGIGSGELFF. As DNA, the CDR3 is TGCAGTGCTAGGACAGGGATCGGGTCCGGGGAGCTGTTTTTT.

This clonotype was picked up many times. CDR3 DNA sequence: TGCAGTGTAGAAGGGAGGTTCTACGAGCAGTACTTC. As protein: CSVEGRFYEQYF. This chain links TRBV20-1 with TRBJ2-7; D might be TRBD2 (6 bases). CDR1 is DFQATT, CDR2 SNEGSKA, per germline (reference sequence). V was clipped by 7 bases and J by 3 bases, with 13 bases between them. The CDR3 is 12 residues long.

This clonotype was detected only a few times. The rearrangement uses TRBV6-5 and TRBJ1-1, with D perhaps matching TRBD1 (5 bases). The CDR3 extends over 14 amino acids. V was pared by 1 base and J by 3 bases, with 9 bases between. Germline-derived CDR1 and CDR2 are MNHEY and SVGAGI. In DNA form, the CDR3 reads TGTGCCAGCAGTTACTTCAGGGCCCACACTGAAGCTTTCTTT. Its translation is CASSYFRAHTEAFF.

This clonotype occurred many times. This chain uses TRBV5-4 with TRBJ2-1; 8 bases agree with TRBD1. The length of the CDR3 is 15 residues. V trimming: 4 bases; J trimming: 4 bases; junction bases outside the gene matches: 7. Looked up from germline, CDR1 is SGHNT and CDR2 is YYREEE (reference sequence). The CDR3 is CASSPDRAGYNEQFF. CDR3 nucleotide sequence: TGTGCCAGCAGCCCGGACAGGGCAGGGTACAATGAGCAGTTCTTC.

The chain recombines TRBV5-1 with TRBJ2-2; the match to TRBD1 covers 8 bases. The CDR3 covers 14 residues. Germline CDR1 is SGHRS and CDR2 is YFSETQ. V shed 6 bases and J 3 bases; nucleotides not matched to a gene: 4. CDR3 sequence: CASTRTGYTGELFF. As DNA, the CDR3 is TGCGCCAGCACCCGGACAGGGTACACCGGGGAGCTGTTTTTT.

CDR3 protein: CSAPGGAPDTQYF. In DNA, the CDR3 is TGCAGTGCCCCCGGCGGGGCTCCAGATACGCAGTATTTT. The chain joins TRBV20-1 to TRBJ2-3, with TRBD2 as a possible D gene (6 bases). CDR1 DFQATT and CDR2 SNEGSKA come from the germline V gene (reference sequence). The V end lost 6 bases, the J end lost 4 bases, and 14 bases lay between the germline ends. This CDR3 region has 13 residues.

The chain carries TRBV20-1 and TRBJ2-5; D is undetermined. The CDR3 runs 12 residues. Germline loops: CDR1 DFQATT, CDR2 SNEGSKA (reference sequence). With 7 bases removed from V and 1 base from J, the gap between germline ends came to 10 bases. As DNA, the CDR3 is TGCAGTGGCTGGTTCTTCCAAGAGACCCAGTACTTC. Amino acid sequence: CSGWFFQETQYF.

The chain links TRBV21-1 to TRBJ2-2; TRBD1 was called by the table and not checked on the DNA. TRBV21-1 is a documented pseudogene. The CDR3 has 13 amino acids. DNA of the CDR3: TGTGCCAGCGCCGGGACAGCTCCCGAGAGCTGGTTTTTT. Its protein is CASAGTAPESWFF.

The chain joins TRBV6-5 to TRBJ2-1, with D possibly TRBD1 on 5 matching bases. V lost 2 bases and J lost 7, with 21 bases in between. Germline V CDR1 and CDR2: MNHEY, SVGAGI. The CDR3 contains 17 residues. The DNA for the CDR3 is TGTGCCAGCAGTTACCCCCCGGGTATGCCAAGGGGTAATGAGCAGTTCTTC. It codes for CASSYPPGMPRGNEQFF.